This T cell receptor (beta chain) originates from a study of T cell changes during pregnancy in multiple sclerosis. The method was immunoSEQ multiplex PCR; TCRdb's version includes in-frame clones alone and lacks a portion of them. The table shows about 85,000 clones, with more than 85% occurring only once. This clone was found once. The V gene's germline CDR1 is LNHDA and CDR2 SQIVND (reference sequence). The CDR3 covers 14 residues. The ends lost 4 bases at V and 5 bases at J; junction bases unmatched: 5. This sequence was found in a female donor with multiple sclerosis, enrolled in a pregnancy study. The V call is TRBV19, the J call TRBJ1-2; TRBD1 agrees at 9 bases. Sequencing used peripheral blood, obtained in the first trimester of pregnancy. The CDR3 loop is CASSTTGGPYGYTF. The CDR3, as DNA: TGTGCCAGTAGTACAACAGGGGGCCCATATGGCTACACCTTC.